The clone carrying this T cell receptor beta chain was seen more than once but under ten times. What it binds is not known. This specimen comes from a study of identical twins. Study results and limitations: Beta out-of-frame sequences displayed a weaker excess of sharing between twins. Alpha sequences out of frame and shared by twins had excess low generation probability.

The CDR3 sequence is 14 residues long. Unmatched junction bases numbered 4, after V lost 2 bases and J lost 8 bases. Each CDR3 protein is one row after TCRdb ran MiXCR on the 5' RACE reads. The sample holds a few hundred thousand distinct CDR3 sequences, approximately 9.1% seen once. The sequenced material came from naive T cells sorted from blood. The rearrangement joins TRBV12-3 or TRBV12-4 to TRBJ2-1; 9 bases map to TRBD2. The source is a woman aged 50 to 60 in good health. CDR3 in amino acids: CASSLSAGGDEQFF. As DNA, the CDR3 is TGTGCCAGCAGTTTAAGTGCGGGAGGGGATGAGCAGTTCTTC.